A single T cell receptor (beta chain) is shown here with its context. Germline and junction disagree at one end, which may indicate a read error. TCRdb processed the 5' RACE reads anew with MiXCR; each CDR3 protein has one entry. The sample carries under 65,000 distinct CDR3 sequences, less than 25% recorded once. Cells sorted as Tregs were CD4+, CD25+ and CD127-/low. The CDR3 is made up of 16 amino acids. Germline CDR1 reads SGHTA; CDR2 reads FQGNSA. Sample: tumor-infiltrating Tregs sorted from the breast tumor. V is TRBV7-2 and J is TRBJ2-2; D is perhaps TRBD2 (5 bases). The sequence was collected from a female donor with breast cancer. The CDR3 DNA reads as TGTGCCAGCAGCTTATATTGGGGATCGAACACCGGGGAGCTGCTTTTT. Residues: CASSLYWGSNTGELLF.